The 14 T cell receptor beta chains in this list originate from one sample, sequenced in a study of T cells in women clearing cervical HPV infection. Clones were read by immunoSEQ multiplex PCR, and TCRdb kept only the in-frame ones, dropping some. The table gives about 48,000 clones; the top ten clones make up roughly 1.5% of it. Sequenced input: blood buffy coat. The receptors originated from a woman between 18 and 75 years old with a cervical HPV16 infection that either progressed to CIN3+ or cleared (not recorded which).

Note on this clone: The CDR3 end is not reached by the read, which stops 3 residues before it; the germline J gene fills it in. The chain carries TRBV7-2 and TRBJ1-2, with D possibly TRBD1 on 5 matching bases. The CDR3 contains 12 residues. Germline loops: CDR1 SGHTA, CDR2 FQGNSA. The covered CDR3 bases are TGTGCCAGCAGCTTAGCGGGGGGAGGC. The encoded protein is CASSLAGGG. From start to end, the CDR3 is CASSLAGGGYTF.

In regard to this clone: The CDR3 end lies 3 residues beyond the end of the read and is filled in from the germline J gene. This chain connects TRBV19 to TRBJ1-2, with 8 bases lining up with TRBD1. Germline V gene data show CDR1 as LNHDA and CDR2 as SQIVND (reference sequence). The trim removed 4 bases at V and 0 bases at J, leaving 7 bases unmatched. CDR3 length: 16 residues. CDR3 sequence: CASSRRQGLTNYGYTF. Partial CDR3 DNA: TGTGCCAGTAGTAGGAGACAGGGGCTTACTAACTATGGC.

A remark on this clone: The DNA ends 3 residues before the CDR3 does, and the rest of the CDR3 is filled in from the germline J gene. The rearrangement links TRBV19 to TRBJ1-4; no definite D call. The CDR3 is 18 amino acids. Trimming stripped 1 base from V and 0 bases from J, with 15 bases between. In germline, CDR1 is LNHDA, CDR2 SQIVND (reference sequence). The sequenced part of the CDR3 DNA is TGTGCCAGTAGTATAGCGCTTCCCGACTTGACAACTAATGAAAAA. It encodes CASSIALPDLTTNEK. The whole CDR3 region reads CASSIALPDLTTNEKLFF.

Concerning this clone: The read finishes 3 residues shy of the CDR3 end, and the germline J gene is used to complete it. The chain combines TRBV4-1 with TRBJ2-7, with D possibly being TRBD1 or TRBD2 (5 bases each). Trimming removed 4 bases from V and 2 bases from J, with 15 bases in between. Germline loops: CDR1 MGHRA, CDR2 YSYEKL. This CDR3 is built from 15 residues. Partial CDR3 DNA: TGCGCCAGCAGCCCCGACAGAGGGGTTACCTACGAG. This encodes CASSPDRGVTYE. The CDR3 in its entirety is CASSPDRGVTYEQYF.

The sequenced CDR3 bases are TGTGCCAGCAGAGGGGACAGCGGCAATCAGCCC. It yields the protein CASRGDSGNQP. The complete CDR3 sequence is CASRGDSGNQPQHF. V usage is TRBV2 and J usage is TRBJ1-5, with 7 nucleotides matching TRBD1. The read halts 3 residues ahead of the CDR3 end, with the missing end drawn from the germline J gene. The germline CDR1 and CDR2 sequences are SNHLY and FYNNEI. V lost 6 bases and J lost 2; bases outside the gene matches: 4. This CDR3 has 14 residues.

Concerning this clone itself: From the germline J gene comes the end of the CDR3, since the read stops 3 residues before it. The chain links TRBV5-1 to TRBJ2-2; 7 nucleotides align to TRBD1. This CDR3 is built from 15 residues. Germline V gene sequence: CDR1 SGHRS, CDR2 YFSETQ. J was trimmed by 1 base and V by 4 bases; bases with no gene match: 4. This chain's CDR3 is CASSLGQLNTGELFF. CDR3 DNA (partial): TGCGCCAGCAGCCTGGGACAGCTGAACACCGGGGAG.

Note on this clone: The read halts 3 residues ahead of the CDR3 end, with the missing end drawn from the germline J gene. The chain links TRBV5-1 to TRBJ1-1; 8 bases match TRBD1. Losses at the gene ends were 0 bases for V and 5 bases for J; bases not matched to a gene: 3. The germline V gene encodes CDR1 SGHRS and CDR2 YFSETQ. This CDR3 has 14 amino acids. The part of the CDR3 DNA that was read is TGCGCCAGCAGCTTGGCAGGGGGCCTAACTGAA. Translation: CASSLAGGLTE. From start to end, the CDR3 is CASSLAGGLTEAFF.

As concerns this clone: From the germline J gene comes the end of the CDR3, since the read stops 3 residues before it. The chain links TRBV11-2 to TRBJ1-6, with no clear D. V was clipped by 2 bases and J by 10 bases, with 15 bases between them. The germline gives CDR1 SGHAT, CDR2 FQNNGV. The CDR3 has 15 residues. CDR3 DNA (partial): TGTGCCAGCAGCTTATCAATCACTATCGGGTCACCC. Translating gives CASSLSITIGSP. The full CDR3 reads CASSLSITIGSPLHF.

The CDR3 is CASSRSSLAGTDTQYF. CDR3 DNA (partial): TGTGCCAGCAGCCGAAGTTCACTAGCGGGAACAGATACG. V is TRBV4-2 and J is TRBJ2-3, with TRBD2 matching 10 bases. The CDR3 end lies 3 residues beyond the end of the read and is filled in from the germline J gene. The CDR3 loop spans 16 amino acids. V lost 4 bases, J lost 3 bases, and 7 bases stayed unmatched. In germline, CDR1 is LGHNA, CDR2 YNFKEQ.

CDR3 bases read: TGTGCCAGTAGTAGCGGACAGAAAAACACAGATACG. Its translation: CASSSGQKNTDT. The CDR3, in full, reads CASSSGQKNTDTQYF. The chain links TRBV19 to TRBJ2-3; the D gene is possibly TRBD1 (6 bases). From the germline J gene comes the end of the CDR3, since the read stops 3 residues before it. This CDR3 spans 15 amino acids. Germline V gene lookup returns CDR1 LNHDA and CDR2 SQIVND (reference sequence). V dropped 4 bases and J dropped 2 bases, with 13 bases sitting between them.

Of note for this clone: The read halts 3 residues ahead of the CDR3 end, with the missing end drawn from the germline J gene. The chain recombines TRBV24-1 with TRBJ2-1; 11 nucleotides match TRBD2. V shed 3 bases, J shed 0 bases, and the junction held 0 bases outside the gene matches. The CDR3 is 16 residues long. Germline V gene lookup returns CDR1 KGHDR and CDR2 SFDVKD. The sequenced part of the CDR3 DNA is TGTGCCACCAGTGATACTAGCGGGAGCTCCTACAATGAG. Protein: CATSDTSGSSYNE. The entire CDR3 is CATSDTSGSSYNEQFF.

To note about this clone: The DNA ends 3 residues before the CDR3 does, and the rest of the CDR3 is filled in from the germline J gene. The V call is TRBV30, the J call TRBJ1-4, with TRBD1 as a possible D gene (6 bases). The CDR3 runs 15 residues. Per germline, CDR1 GTSNPN and CDR2 SVGIG (reference sequence). The V end lost 5 bases, the J end lost 4 bases, and 17 bases lay between the germline ends. The part of the CDR3 DNA that was read is TGTGCCTGGGGGAAATCGACAGGCCGTAATGAAAAA. It codes for CAWGKSTGRNEK. The entire CDR3 is CAWGKSTGRNEKLFF.

Concerning this clone: The CDR3 end falls 3 residues outside the read, so it is completed with the germline J gene. The chain combines TRBV13 with TRBJ1-4; tentatively, D is TRBD1 (6 bases). Per the germline V gene, CDR1 is PRHDT and CDR2 is FYEKMQ (reference sequence). This CDR3 contains 16 residues. Trimming stripped 3 bases from V and 8 bases from J, with 19 bases between. CDR3 protein: CASSFGPDGQGEKLFF. The sequenced part of the CDR3 DNA is TGTGCCAGCAGCTTTGGGCCCGACGGCCAGGGGGAAAAA.

As concerns this clone: The read ends 3 residues early relative to the CDR3; the germline J gene fills the gap. This rearrangement joins TRBV10-1 to TRBJ2-5; the D gene is possibly TRBD1 (5 bases). The CDR3 contains 13 residues. V lost 4 bases to trimming and J lost 1 base, with 7 bases between them. Germline V gene data show CDR1 as WNHNN and CDR2 as SYGVQD (reference sequence). The CDR3 bases that were read are TGCGCCAGCAGTGGACAGATCCAAGAGACC. It yields the protein CASSGQIQET. The full CDR3 sequence reads CASSGQIQETQYF.